This T cell receptor beta chain is drawn from a study of T cells in women clearing cervical HPV infection. Study as a whole: With HLA typing for only a few women, HLA confounding remains possible.

Cervical HPV DNA detected by MY09/MY11 PCR, typed by dot-blot. General study findings and limits: Combining TCR richness with V gene abundances gave about 0.87 AUC.

Profiling relied on immunoSEQ multiplex PCR, and the TCRdb table lists in-frame clones only, not all of them. The sample includes 30,000 to 45,000 clones. Note on this clone: The antigen is unknown.

This receptor was identified in a woman aged 18-70 years with a cervical HPV16 infection that either progressed to CIN3+ or cleared (not recorded which). Sequencing was carried out using blood buffy coat.

The CDR3 loop reads CASSNWDRVSETAFF. CDR3 DNA (partial): TGTGCCAGCAGCAATTGGGACAGGGTGTCAGAGACC. V gene TRBV7-9 combines with J gene TRBJ1-1; TRBD1 matches 9 bases. The read gets to within 3 residues of the CDR3 end, and the germline J gene fills in the rest. This CDR3 has 15 residues. The V gene's germline CDR1 is SEHNR and CDR2 FQNEAQ (reference sequence).